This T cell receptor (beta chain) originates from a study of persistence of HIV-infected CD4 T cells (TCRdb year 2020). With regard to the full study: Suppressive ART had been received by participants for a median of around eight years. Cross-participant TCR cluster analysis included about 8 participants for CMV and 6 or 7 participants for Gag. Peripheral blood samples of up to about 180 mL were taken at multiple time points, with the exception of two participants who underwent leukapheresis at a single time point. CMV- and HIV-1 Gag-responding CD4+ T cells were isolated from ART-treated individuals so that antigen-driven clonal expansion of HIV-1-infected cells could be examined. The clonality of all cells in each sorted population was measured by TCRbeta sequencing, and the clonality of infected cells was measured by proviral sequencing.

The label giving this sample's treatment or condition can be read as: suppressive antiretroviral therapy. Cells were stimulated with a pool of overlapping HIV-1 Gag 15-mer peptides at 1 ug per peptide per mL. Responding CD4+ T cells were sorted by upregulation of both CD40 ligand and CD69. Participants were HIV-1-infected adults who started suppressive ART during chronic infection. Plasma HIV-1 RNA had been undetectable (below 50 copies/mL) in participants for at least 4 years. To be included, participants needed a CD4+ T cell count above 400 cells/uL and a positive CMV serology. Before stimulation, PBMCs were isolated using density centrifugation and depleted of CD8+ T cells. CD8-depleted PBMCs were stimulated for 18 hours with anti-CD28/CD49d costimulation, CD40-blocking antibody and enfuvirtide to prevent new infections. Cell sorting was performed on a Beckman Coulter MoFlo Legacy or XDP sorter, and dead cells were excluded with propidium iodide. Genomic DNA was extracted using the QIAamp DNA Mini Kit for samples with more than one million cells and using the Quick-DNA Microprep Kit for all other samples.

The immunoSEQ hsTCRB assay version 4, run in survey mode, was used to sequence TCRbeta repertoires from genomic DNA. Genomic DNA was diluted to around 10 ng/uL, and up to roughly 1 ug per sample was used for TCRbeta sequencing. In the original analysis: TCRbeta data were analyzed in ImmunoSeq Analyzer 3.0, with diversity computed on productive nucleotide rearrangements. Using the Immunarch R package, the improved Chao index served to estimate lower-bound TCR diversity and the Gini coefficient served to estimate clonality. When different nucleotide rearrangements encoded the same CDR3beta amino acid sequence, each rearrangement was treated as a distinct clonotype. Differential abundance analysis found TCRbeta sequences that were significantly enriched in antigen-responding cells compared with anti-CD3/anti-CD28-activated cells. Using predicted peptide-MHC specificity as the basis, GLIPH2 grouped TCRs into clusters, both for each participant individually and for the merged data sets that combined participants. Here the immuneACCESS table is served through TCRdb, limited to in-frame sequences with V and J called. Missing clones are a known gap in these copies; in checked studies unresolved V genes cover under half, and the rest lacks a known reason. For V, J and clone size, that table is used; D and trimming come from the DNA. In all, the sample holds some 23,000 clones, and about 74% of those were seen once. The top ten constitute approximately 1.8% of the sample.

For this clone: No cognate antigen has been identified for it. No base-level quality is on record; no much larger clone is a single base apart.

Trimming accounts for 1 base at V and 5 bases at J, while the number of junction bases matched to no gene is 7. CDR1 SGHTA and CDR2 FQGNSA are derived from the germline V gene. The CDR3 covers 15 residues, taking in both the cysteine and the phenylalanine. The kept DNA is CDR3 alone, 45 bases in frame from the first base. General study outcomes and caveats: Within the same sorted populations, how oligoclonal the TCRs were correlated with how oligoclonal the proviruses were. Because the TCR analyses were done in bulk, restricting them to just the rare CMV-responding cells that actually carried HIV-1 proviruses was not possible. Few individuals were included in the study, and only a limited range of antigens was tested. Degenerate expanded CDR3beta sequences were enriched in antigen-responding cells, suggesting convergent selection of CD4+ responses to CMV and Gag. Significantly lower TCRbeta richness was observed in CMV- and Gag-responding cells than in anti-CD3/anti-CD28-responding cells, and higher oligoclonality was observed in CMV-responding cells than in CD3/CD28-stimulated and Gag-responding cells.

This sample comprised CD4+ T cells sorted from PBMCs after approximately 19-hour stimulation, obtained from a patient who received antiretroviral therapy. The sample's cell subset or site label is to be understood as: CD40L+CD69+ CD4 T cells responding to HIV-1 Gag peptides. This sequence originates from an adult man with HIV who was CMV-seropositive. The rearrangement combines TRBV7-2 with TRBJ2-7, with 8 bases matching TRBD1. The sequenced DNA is TGTGCCAGCAGCTTAGAGGGCAGGGGGCTCGACGAGCAGTACTTC. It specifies CASSLEGRGLDEQYF.